This T cell receptor (beta chain) stems from a study of T cell repertoires in cytomegalovirus infection. At the level of the study: Public TCR beta signature analysis indicated the presence of both CMV infection and matching HLA type.

TCRdb re-derived calls from the reads in MiXCR, one entry per CDR3 protein. The profile shows a few hundred thousand distinct CDR3 sequences, about 17% of them singletons. General study points: The study found HLA-C-restricted CMV-specific TCR beta clonotypes dominating the ex vivo response.

This clonotype was detected many times. Its target is unknown. Germline V gene data show CDR1 as SGHTA and CDR2 as FQGNSA. The trim removed 5 bases at V and 3 bases at J, leaving 6 bases unmatched. CDR3 size: 15 residues. The V call is TRBV7-2, the J call TRBJ1-2; 10 nucleotides align to TRBD1. The specimen sequenced was PBMCs. The sequence was collected from a human donor in good health (CMV status not recorded). Some clones in this sample may be carry-over from other donors' samples. CDR3 nucleotides: TGTGCCAGCAGCAGCCAGACAGGGGGCTACTATGGCTACACCTTC. Amino acid sequence: CASSSQTGGYYGYTF.